This TCR beta chain derives from a study of technical replicates of blood from several donors. Trimming took 8 bases from V and 0 from J, leaving 8 bases between them. CDR3 length: 13 residues. The germline CDR1 and CDR2 sequences are MNHEY and SVGAGI. The repertoire was sequenced with immunoSEQ multiplex PCR; TCRdb's copy has only in-frame clones and lacks some. The sample yields fewer than 65,000 clones, around nine tenths seen once. The chain carries TRBV6-5 and TRBJ1-3; D may be TRBD1 (6 bases). The sequence was obtained from a human donor in good health. Some clones in this sample may be carry-over from other donors' samples. The sequenced sample consisted of PBMCs. In DNA form, the CDR3 reads TGTGCCAGCTGGACAGTCTCTGGAAACACCATATATTTT. This codes for CASWTVSGNTIYF.